This T cell receptor (beta chain) was obtained from a study of cytomegalovirus exposure and HLA in healthy donors. Background on the study: A later analysis reported the 120 or so validation repertoires used the same platform as the approximately 650 first-cohort repertoires.

The CDR3 contains 15 residues. Germline V CDR1 and CDR2: LNHDA, SQIVND (reference sequence). Germline trimming cut 5 bases from V and 2 bases from J; bases unmatched to any gene: 6. General study findings and limits: Specificity of a few CMV-associated chains for CMV antigens was verified in vitro. The TCR clusters that emerged in the first cohort tended, a later analysis found, to co-occur in the approximately 110 validation repertoires.

Profiled with immunoSEQ multiplex PCR; TCRdb holds only in-frame clones, not every one. The data show over 200,000 clones, roughly 88% seen once. A remark on this clone: Its cognate antigen is unknown.

The TCR comes from a woman aged 25-40 years in good health and CMV-seronegative. Sequencing was performed on PBMCs. The chain uses TRBV19 and TRBJ2-7, with 10 bases identical to TRBD1. The CDR3 protein is CASSPGTGVTYEQYF. The CDR3 DNA reads as TGTGCCAGTAGTCCCGGGACAGGGGTCACCTACGAGCAGTACTTC. Supplemented by reference TRBV19 and TRBJ2-7, the full variable domain reads DGGITQSPKYLFRKEGQNVTLSCEQNLNHDAMYWYRQDPGQGLRLIYYSQIVNDFQKGDIAEGYSVSREKKESFPLTVTSAQKNPTAFYLCASSPGTGVTYEQYFGPGTRLTVT.